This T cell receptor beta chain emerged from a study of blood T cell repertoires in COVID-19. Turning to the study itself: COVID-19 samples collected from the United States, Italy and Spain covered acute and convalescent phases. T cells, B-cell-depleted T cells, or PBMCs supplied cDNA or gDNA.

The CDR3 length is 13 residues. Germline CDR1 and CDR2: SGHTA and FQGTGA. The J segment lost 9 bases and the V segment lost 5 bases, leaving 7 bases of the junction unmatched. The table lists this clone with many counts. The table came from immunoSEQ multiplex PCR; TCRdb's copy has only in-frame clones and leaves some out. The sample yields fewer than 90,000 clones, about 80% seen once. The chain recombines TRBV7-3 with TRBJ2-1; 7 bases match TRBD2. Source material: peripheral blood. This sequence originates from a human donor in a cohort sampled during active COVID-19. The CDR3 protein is CASSVSGNGEQFF. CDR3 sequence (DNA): TGTGCCAGCAGCGTAAGCGGGAACGGTGAGCAGTTCTTC.